The rows below give T cell receptor beta chains drawn from one sample of a study of T cells after yellow fever vaccination. TCRdb reprocessed the 5' RACE reads with MiXCR, giving one entry per CDR3 protein. The sample carries about 130,000 distinct CDR3 sequences, less than 8.5% recorded once. The source material was CD4+ T cells sorted from PBMCs, sampled 10 days after the yellow fever booster vaccination. Receptors originate from a man aged 30 to 39 who received the YFV17D yellow fever vaccine. The CDR3 runs from the conserved cysteine through the conserved F or W. D genes are given only for firm matches.

TRBJ1-6 | TRBD1 | TRBV5-1 | CASSLVGQANSPLHF
TRBJ2-7 | TRBD2 | TRBV20-1 | CSARDQRELDEQYF
TRBJ2-7 | TRBD2 | TRBV7-9 | CASGTSGTYEQYF
TRBJ2-7 | TRBD1 | TRBV18 | CASSPRQGVKSYYEQYF
TRBJ1-1 | - | TRBV20-1 | CSASGTSLAAFF
TRBJ2-7 | - | TRBV7-2 | CASSPSRESSYEQYF
TRBJ2-2 | - | TRBV20-1 | CSARYRPHAGAGRSYTGELFF
TRBJ1-2 | - | TRBV3-1 | CASSHDNYGYTF
TRBJ2-1 | TRBD2 | TRBV10-3 | CAISESGISGRYNEQFF
TRBJ2-3 | - | TRBV7-2 | CASSFRPSTDTQYF
TRBJ2-2 | - | TRBV5-1 | CASRPLADNTGELFF
TRBJ2-5 | - | TRBV6-6 | CASRRGVQETQYF
TRBJ1-5 | - | TRBV10-3 | CAISEFLYQPQHF
TRBJ2-5 | - | TRBV12-3/TRBV12-4 | CASRGSQTQYF
TRBJ2-1 | TRBD2 | TRBV19 | CASSIDRWRAGSSYNEQFF
TRBJ1-5 | - | TRBV7-2 | CASSLEYTEQPQHF
TRBJ2-3 | - | TRBV20-1 | CSASIGSTDTQYF
TRBJ2-3 | TRBD1 | TRBV4-3 | CASSQGQPGQGSDTQYF
TRBJ2-3 | TRBD2 | TRBV20-1 | CSASGLAGVLQYF
TRBJ2-2 | TRBD1 | TRBV27 | CASSKRDRGTGELFF
TRBJ2-3 | TRBD2 | TRBV5-1 | CASSSSGRSQSSTDTQYF
TRBJ2-1 | - | TRBV6-5 | CASSFDLRPSYEQFF